This TCR beta chain was captured in a study of T cell repertoires in cytomegalovirus infection. There are a few counts of this clonotype. The target antigen is unknown. The germline gives CDR1 SGHAT, CDR2 FQNNGV. This CDR3 is built from 14 residues. Trimming left V 3 bases short and J 2 bases short, with 11 bases between. TCRdb reanalysed the reads using MiXCR and keeps one entry per CDR3 protein. The sample records approximately 220,000 distinct CDR3 sequences, 38% being singletons. This chain joins TRBV11-2 and TRBJ2-7; tentative D call: TRBD1 (6 bases). Specimen: CD8+ T cells from cultured PBMCs, collected from culture after CMV antigen stimulation. The receptor was derived from a human donor in good health (CMV status not recorded). Some clones in this sample may be carry-over from other donors' samples. The CDR3 loop reads CASSLKAGAYEQYF. For the CDR3, the DNA is TGTGCCAGCAGCTTGAAGGCAGGGGCCTACGAGCAGTACTTC.